The 8 T cell receptor beta chains below come from one sample, sequenced in a study of monozygotic twins with inflammatory bowel disease. TCRdb re-called the 5' RACE reads and catalogs CDR3 proteins one per entry, DNA excluded. With approximately 400,000 distinct CDR3 sequences in the sample, the ten largest clones hold approximately 2.3%. The sequenced sample consisted of blood. These TCRs come from a human donor with ulcerative colitis or Crohn's disease, or a healthy co-twin of an affected twin (not recorded which).

The CDR3 reads CASSQTSLSYNEQFF. The chain uses TRBV7-2 and TRBJ2-1; TCRdb picks TRBD2, but there is no DNA to check that call. The CDR3 spans 15 residues. Germline assignment: CDR1 SGHTA and CDR2 FQGNSA. Full variable domain (remainder filled in from reference TRBV7-2 and TRBJ2-1): GAGVSQSPSNKVTEKGKDVELRCDPISGHTALYWYRQSLGQGLEFLIYFQGNSAPDKSGLPSDRFSAERTGGSVSTLTIQRTQQEDSAVYLCASSQTSLSYNEQFFGPGTRLTVL.

J is TRBJ1-1 and V is TRBV12-3 or TRBV12-4. This CDR3 spans 13 amino acids. The CDR3 loop is CASSLQQNTEAFF.

The chain couples TRBV3-1 to TRBJ1-3; the D call of TRBD1 rests on TCRdb alone, since no DNA is present to check it. Germline-derived CDR1 and CDR2 are LGHDT and YNNKEL (reference sequence). The CDR3 consists of 16 residues. CDR3 amino acids: CASSQVGGGTGNTIYF.

This chain connects TRBV19 to TRBJ1-5. CDR1 is LNHDA and CDR2 is SQIVND in the germline V gene (reference sequence). The CDR3 has 21 amino acids. CDR3 amino acids: CASSIQYVRTTEQTNNQPQHF. Full variable domain (outside the CDR3, taken from reference TRBV19 and TRBJ1-5): DGGITQSPKYLFRKEGQNVTLSCEQNLNHDAMYWYRQDPGQGLRLIYYSQIVNDFQKGDIAEGYSVSREKKESFPLTVTSAQKNPTAFYLCASSIQYVRTTEQTNNQPQHFGDGTRLSIL.

The CDR3: CASTGRSGINTGELFF. V gene TRBV7-2 combines with J gene TRBJ2-2; TCRdb calls TRBD2, which cannot be checked without DNA. The CDR3 spans 16 residues. From germline, CDR1 is SGHTA and CDR2 FQGNSA.

The V gene is TRBV6-5, the J gene TRBJ2-7; without DNA, the TCRdb call of TRBD2 cannot be checked. The CDR3 is made up of 15 amino acids. The germline gives CDR1 MNHEY, CDR2 SVGAGI. The chain's CDR3 is CASSLTGQSSYEQYF.

The chain combines TRBV7-9 with TRBJ2-3; the D gene TCRdb calls, TRBD1, cannot be checked with no DNA. Germline V gene sequence: CDR1 SEHNR, CDR2 FQNEAQ (reference sequence). The CDR3 length is 15 residues. CDR3 amino acids: CASSFGRGSTDTQYF.

This chain uses TRBV7-2 with TRBJ1-5. Germline CDR1 reads SGHTA; CDR2 reads FQGNSA. The CDR3 is 13 residues long. CDR3 protein: CASSYHLGQPQHF.